Sequencing of this T cell receptor (beta chain) was carried out in a study of shared clonotypes between healthy human individuals. Naive CD8 cells lacked CD45RO and underwent positive selection for CCR7, leaving out terminally differentiated effector memory CD45RA+ cells. Data came from immunoSEQ multiplex PCR; TCRdb stores just in-frame clones and leaves some out. The table lists hundreds of thousands of clones, roughly 94% of them singletons. This clonotype was sampled from a man aged 30 to 45 in good health. The sequencing input was naive CD8+ T cells sorted from blood.

CDR3 region: CASSLAENTGELFF. CDR3 DNA sequence: TGTGCCAGCAGCTTAGCGGAAAACACCGGGGAGCTGTTTTTT. The chain employs TRBV7-9 and TRBJ2-2; D is unresolved. The CDR3 extends over 14 amino acids. Germline V gene lookup returns CDR1 SEHNR and CDR2 FQNEAQ (reference sequence). The V and J ends lost 0 bases and 2 bases respectively, with 4 bases between them.